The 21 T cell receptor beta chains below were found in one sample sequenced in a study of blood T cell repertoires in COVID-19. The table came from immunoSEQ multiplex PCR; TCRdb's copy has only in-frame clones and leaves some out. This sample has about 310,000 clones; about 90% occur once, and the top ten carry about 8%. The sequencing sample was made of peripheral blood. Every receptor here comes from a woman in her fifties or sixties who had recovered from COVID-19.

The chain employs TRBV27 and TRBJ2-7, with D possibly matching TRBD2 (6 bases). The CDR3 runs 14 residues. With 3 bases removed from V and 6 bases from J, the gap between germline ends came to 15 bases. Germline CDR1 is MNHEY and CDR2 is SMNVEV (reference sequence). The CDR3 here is CASSFRDSTSEQYF. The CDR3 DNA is TGTGCCAGCAGTTTCCGGGACTCCACCTCCGAGCAGTACTTC.

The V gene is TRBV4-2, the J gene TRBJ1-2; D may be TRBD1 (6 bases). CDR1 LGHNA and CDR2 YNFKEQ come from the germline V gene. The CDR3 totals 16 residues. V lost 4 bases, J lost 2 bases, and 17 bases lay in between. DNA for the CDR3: TGTGCCAGCAGCCTTAACCCTACAGGGTTGAACTATGGCTACACCTTC. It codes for CASSLNPTGLNYGYTF.

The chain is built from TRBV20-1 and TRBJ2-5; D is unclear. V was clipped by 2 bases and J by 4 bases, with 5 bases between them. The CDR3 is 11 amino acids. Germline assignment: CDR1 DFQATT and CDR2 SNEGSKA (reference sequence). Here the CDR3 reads CSARWAETQYF. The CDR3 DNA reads TGCAGTGCTAGATGGGCAGAGACCCAGTACTTC.

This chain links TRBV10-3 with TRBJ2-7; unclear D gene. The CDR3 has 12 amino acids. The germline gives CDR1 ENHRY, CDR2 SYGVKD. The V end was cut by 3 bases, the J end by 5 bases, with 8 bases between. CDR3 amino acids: CAISDQYHEQYF. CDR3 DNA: TGTGCCATCAGTGATCAGTACCACGAGCAGTACTTC.

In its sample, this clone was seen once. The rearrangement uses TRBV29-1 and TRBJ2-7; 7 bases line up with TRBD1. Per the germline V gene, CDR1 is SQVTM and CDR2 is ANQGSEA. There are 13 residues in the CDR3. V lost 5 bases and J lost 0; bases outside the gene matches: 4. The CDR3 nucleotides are TGCAGCGTTTCAAGGACAGGCTCCTACGAGCAGTACTTC. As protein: CSVSRTGSYEQYF.

In nucleotides, the CDR3 is TGTGCCAGCAGCGCCGCAGGGAGGTCCAATTCACCCCTCCACTTT. Encoded protein: CASSAAGRSNSPLHF. J is TRBJ1-6 and V is TRBV9; weak D call: TRBD1 (5 bases). Trimming left V 3 bases short and J 7 bases short, with 14 bases between. CDR1 is SGDLS and CDR2 is YYNGEE in the germline V gene. There are 15 residues in the CDR3. Together with reference TRBV9 and TRBJ1-6, the CDR3 gives the full variable domain: DSGVTQTPKHLITATGQRVTLRCSPRSGDLSVYWYQQSLDQGLQFLIQYYNGEERAKGNILERFSAQQFPDLHSELNLSSLELGDSALYFCASSAAGRSNSPLHFGNGTRLTVT.

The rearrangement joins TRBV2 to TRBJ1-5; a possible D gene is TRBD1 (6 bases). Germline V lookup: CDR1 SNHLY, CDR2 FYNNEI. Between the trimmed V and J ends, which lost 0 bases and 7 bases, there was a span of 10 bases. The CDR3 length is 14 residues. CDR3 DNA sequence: TGTGCCAGCAGTGAAGCGACCCAGGGGCAGCCCCAGCATTTT. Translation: CASSEATQGQPQHF.

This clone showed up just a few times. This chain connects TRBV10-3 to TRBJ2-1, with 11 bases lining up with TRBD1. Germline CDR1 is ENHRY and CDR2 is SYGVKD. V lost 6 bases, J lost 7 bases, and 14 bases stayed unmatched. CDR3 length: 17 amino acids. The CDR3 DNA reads TGTGCCATCAGCGAGGACAGGGGGCTATCTTATCGGAATGAGCAGTTCTTC. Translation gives CAISEDRGLSYRNEQFF.

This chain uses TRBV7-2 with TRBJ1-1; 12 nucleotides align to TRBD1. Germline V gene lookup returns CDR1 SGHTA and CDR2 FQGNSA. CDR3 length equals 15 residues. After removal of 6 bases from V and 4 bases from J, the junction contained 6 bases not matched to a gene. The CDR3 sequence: CASRQGQGAFTEAFF. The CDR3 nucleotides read TGTGCCAGCAGACAGGGACAGGGGGCCTTCACTGAAGCTTTCTTT.

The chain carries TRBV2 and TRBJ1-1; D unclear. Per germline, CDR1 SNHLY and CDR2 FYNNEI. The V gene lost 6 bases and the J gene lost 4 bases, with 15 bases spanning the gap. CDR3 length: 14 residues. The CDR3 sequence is CASRSGLSVTEAFF. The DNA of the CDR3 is TGTGCCAGCAGGTCAGGACTATCGGTCACTGAAGCTTTCTTT.

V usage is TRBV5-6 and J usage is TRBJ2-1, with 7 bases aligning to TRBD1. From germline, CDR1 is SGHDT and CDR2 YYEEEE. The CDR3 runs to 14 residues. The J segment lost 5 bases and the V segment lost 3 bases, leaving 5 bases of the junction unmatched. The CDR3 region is CASSSITGDNEQFF. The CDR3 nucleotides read TGTGCCAGCAGCTCGATTACAGGGGACAATGAGCAGTTCTTC.

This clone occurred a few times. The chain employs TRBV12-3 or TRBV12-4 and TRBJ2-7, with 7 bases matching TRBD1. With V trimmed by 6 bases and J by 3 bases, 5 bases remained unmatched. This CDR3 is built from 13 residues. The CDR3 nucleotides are TGTGCCAGCAGGTTGGCAGGGGGCTACGAGCAGTACTTC. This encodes CASRLAGGYEQYF.

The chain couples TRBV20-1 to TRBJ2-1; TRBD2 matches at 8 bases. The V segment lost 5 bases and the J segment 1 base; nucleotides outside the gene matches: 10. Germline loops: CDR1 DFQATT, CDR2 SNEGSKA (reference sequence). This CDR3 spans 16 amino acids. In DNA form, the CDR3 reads TGCAGTGCTCGTGATGGCGGCGGGAGGTCCTACAATGAGCAGTTCTTC. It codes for CSARDGGGRSYNEQFF.

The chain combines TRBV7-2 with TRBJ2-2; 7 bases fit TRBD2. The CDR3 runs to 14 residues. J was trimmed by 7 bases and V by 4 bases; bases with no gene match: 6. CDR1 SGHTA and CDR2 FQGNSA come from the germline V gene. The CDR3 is CASSWEGGRGELFF. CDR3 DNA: TGTGCCAGCAGCTGGGAGGGAGGGCGCGGGGAGCTGTTTTTT.

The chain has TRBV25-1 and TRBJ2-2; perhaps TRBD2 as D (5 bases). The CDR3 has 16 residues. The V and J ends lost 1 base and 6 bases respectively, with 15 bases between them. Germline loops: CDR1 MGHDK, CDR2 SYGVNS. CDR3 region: CASSESASRRPGELFF. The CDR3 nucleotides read TGTGCCAGCAGTGAATCGGCCAGCAGGAGGCCCGGGGAGCTGTTTTTT.

CDR3 coding DNA: TGCGCCAGCAGCCCGGGACAGGGCCAAGAGACCCAGTACTTC. Translated: CASSPGQGQETQYF. The J gene is TRBJ2-5, the V gene TRBV5-1; TRBD1 matches 9 bases. The CDR3 consists of 14 residues. CDR1 and CDR2 from the germline V gene are SGHRS and YFSETQ. V was clipped by 4 bases and J by 1 base; unmatched bases: 2.

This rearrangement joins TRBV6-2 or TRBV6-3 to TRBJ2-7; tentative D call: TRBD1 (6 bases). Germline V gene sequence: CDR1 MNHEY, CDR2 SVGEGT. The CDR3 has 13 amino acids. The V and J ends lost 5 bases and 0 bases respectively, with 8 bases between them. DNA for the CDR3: TGTGCCAGCAGTCGACAGGTCTCCTACGAGCAGTACTTC. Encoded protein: CASSRQVSYEQYF.

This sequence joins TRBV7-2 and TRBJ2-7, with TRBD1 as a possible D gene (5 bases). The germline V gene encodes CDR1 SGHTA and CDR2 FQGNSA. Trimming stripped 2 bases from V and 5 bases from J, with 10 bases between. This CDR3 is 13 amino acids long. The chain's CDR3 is CASSLRTRDEQYF. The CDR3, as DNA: TGTGCCAGCAGCTTAAGGACCAGGGACGAGCAGTACTTC.

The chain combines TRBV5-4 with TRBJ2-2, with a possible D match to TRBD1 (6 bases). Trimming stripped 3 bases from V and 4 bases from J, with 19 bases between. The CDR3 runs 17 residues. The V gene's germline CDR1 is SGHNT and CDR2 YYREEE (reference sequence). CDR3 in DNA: TGTGCCAGCAGCTCACCCGGACAGCTTACTGCCACCGGGGAGCTGTTTTTT. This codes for CASSSPGQLTATGELFF.

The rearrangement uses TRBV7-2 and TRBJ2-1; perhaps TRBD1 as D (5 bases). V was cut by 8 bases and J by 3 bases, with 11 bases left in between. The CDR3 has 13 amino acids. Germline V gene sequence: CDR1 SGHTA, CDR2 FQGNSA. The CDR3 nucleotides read TGTGCCAGCCGTTGGGGCCACTACAATGAGCAGTTCTTC. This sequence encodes CASRWGHYNEQFF.

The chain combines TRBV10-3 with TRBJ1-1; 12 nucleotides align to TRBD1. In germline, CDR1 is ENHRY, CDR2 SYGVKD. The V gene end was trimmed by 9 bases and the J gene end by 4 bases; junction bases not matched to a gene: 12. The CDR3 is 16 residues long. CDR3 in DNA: TGTGCCATTTCCGGGACAGGGGGCTTTTTAGGCACTGAAGCTTTCTTT. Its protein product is CAISGTGGFLGTEAFF.